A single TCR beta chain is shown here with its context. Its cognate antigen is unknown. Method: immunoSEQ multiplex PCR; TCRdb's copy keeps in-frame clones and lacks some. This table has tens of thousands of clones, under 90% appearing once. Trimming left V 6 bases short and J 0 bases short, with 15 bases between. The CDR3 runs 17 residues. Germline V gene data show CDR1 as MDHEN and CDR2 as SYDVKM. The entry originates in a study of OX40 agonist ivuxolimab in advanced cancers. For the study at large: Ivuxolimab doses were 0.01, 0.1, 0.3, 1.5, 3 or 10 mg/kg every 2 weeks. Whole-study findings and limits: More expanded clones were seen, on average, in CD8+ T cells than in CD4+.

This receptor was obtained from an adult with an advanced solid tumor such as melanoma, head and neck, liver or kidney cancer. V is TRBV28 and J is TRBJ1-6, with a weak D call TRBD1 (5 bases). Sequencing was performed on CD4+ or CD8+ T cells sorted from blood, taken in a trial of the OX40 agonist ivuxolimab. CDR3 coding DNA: TGTGCCAGCAGGGCTTGGGAGGGGAGCTCCTATAATTCACCCCTCCACTTT. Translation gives CASRAWEGSSYNSPLHF.